These 27 T cell receptor beta chains came from one sample sequenced in a study of cytomegalovirus exposure and HLA in healthy donors. The PCR was carried out with 60 Vbeta primers and 13 Jbeta primers. Assay: immunoSEQ multiplex PCR; the TCRdb copy retains only in-frame clones and omits some. The sample has roughly 100,000 clones, over 65% seen once. Source material: PBMCs. These receptors were collected from a human donor in good health.

The V and J genes are TRBV11-2 and TRBJ2-1; D gene unclear. Looked up from germline, CDR1 is SGHAT and CDR2 is FQNNGV. The V and J ends lost 7 bases and 2 bases respectively, with 15 bases between them. The CDR3 runs to 15 residues. The CDR3 sequence: CASNPGLLTYNEQFF. For the CDR3, the DNA is TGTGCCAGCAACCCCGGTCTACTGACCTACAATGAGCAGTTCTTC. The variable domain in full, completed from reference TRBV11-2 and TRBJ2-1, reads EAGVAQSPRYKIIEKRQSVAFWCNPISGHATLYWYQQILGQGPKLLIQFQNNGVVDDSQLPKDRFSAERLKGVDSTLKIQPAKLEDSAVYLCASNPGLLTYNEQFFGPGTRLTVL.

V and J are TRBV7-9 and TRBJ1-1, with a weak D call TRBD1 (5 bases). Germline V gives CDR1 SEHNR, CDR2 FQNEAQ (reference sequence). The CDR3 loop spans 15 amino acids. V dropped 4 bases and J dropped 0 bases, with 12 bases sitting between them. The CDR3 region has the DNA TGTGCCAGCAGCTGGGACTGGGCCATGAACACTGAAGCTTTCTTT. As protein: CASSWDWAMNTEAFF.

The gene calls are TRBV27 and TRBJ1-2; 8 bases line up with TRBD1. The CDR3 consists of 14 residues. Germline lookup yields CDR1 MNHEY and CDR2 SMNVEV (reference sequence). V lost 3 bases to trimming and J lost 2 bases; unmatched junction nucleotides: 2. CDR3 sequence (DNA): TGTGCCAGCAGTTTCGGACAGGGAAACTATGGCTACACCTTC. Its translation: CASSFGQGNYGYTF.

This rearrangement joins TRBV6-7 to TRBJ2-7, with 11 bases that match TRBD2. TRBV6-7 is placed among ORFs of uncertain function. V shed 5 bases, J shed 3 bases, and the junction held 6 bases outside the gene matches. This CDR3 is 15 amino acids long. DNA of the CDR3: TGTGCCAGCAGTCCCAAACTAGCGGGGGTCTACGAGCAGTACTTC. Protein: CASSPKLAGVYEQYF.

This chain joins TRBV6-6 and TRBJ2-3; possible D gene TRBD2, 6 bases. The germline V and J ends were trimmed by 6 bases and 3 bases, with 10 bases remaining between them. CDR1 and CDR2 from the germline V gene are MNHNY and SVGAGI (reference sequence). The CDR3 length is 13 residues. The CDR3 DNA is TGTGCCAGCAGATGGGGGGAAACAGATACGCAGTATTTT. Protein: CASRWGETDTQYF.

The chain couples TRBV29-1 to TRBJ2-3; weak D call: TRBD2 (5 bases). Germline V gene lookup returns CDR1 SQVTM and CDR2 ANQGSEA. The V end lost 5 bases, the J end lost 11 bases, and 20 bases lay between the germline ends. This CDR3 is 13 amino acids long. The CDR3 is CSVRRRTDRVQYF. DNA of the CDR3: TGCAGCGTTCGGCGGAGGACTGACCGGGTGCAGTATTTT.

Judged by abundance, this clone is medium-sized. The CDR3 sequence: CASSLQGTEAFF. The CDR3 nucleotides read TGTGCCAGCAGCCTACAGGGAACTGAAGCTTTCTTT. The chain links TRBV5-6 to TRBJ1-1; TRBD1 is a possible D gene (6 bases). The CDR3 length is 12 residues. Trimming took off 4 bases at V and 5 bases at J, with 9 bases between the two ends. Per germline, CDR1 SGHDT and CDR2 YYEEEE.

This chain links TRBV19 with TRBJ1-4; TRBD1 agrees at 8 bases. Germline lookup yields CDR1 LNHDA and CDR2 SQIVND (reference sequence). The ends lost 4 bases at V and 8 bases at J; junction bases unmatched: 6. The CDR3 spans 14 residues. The CDR3 here is CASSTGGKREKLFF. The DNA of the CDR3 is TGTGCCAGTAGTACAGGGGGCAAGAGGGAAAAACTGTTTTTT.

The chain has TRBV2 and TRBJ2-3, with 10 bases identical to TRBD2. CDR1 and CDR2 from the germline V gene are SNHLY and FYNNEI. V shed 7 bases, J shed 1 base, and the junction held 11 bases outside the gene matches. The CDR3 length is 17 residues. The CDR3 region is CASNFGVTSGRTDTQYF. The CDR3, as DNA: TGTGCCAGCAACTTCGGGGTGACTAGCGGGCGCACAGATACGCAGTATTTT.

The chain carries TRBV9 and TRBJ2-5; 9 bases align to TRBD2. J gave up 4 bases and V 0 bases, and 7 bases lay outside the gene matches. This CDR3 has 16 residues. CDR1 is SGDLS, CDR2 YYNGEE, per germline. Written as DNA, the CDR3 is TGTGCCAGCAGCGTAGGGTTAGCGGGAGTTTCAGAGACCCAGTACTTC. This encodes CASSVGLAGVSETQYF.

V is TRBV6-4 and J is TRBJ1-1; TRBD1 might be the D (6 bases). The CDR3 sequence is 15 residues long. Trimming shortened V by 5 bases and J by 3 bases, and 16 bases separated the two germline ends. The germline V gene has CDR1 MRHNA and CDR2 SNTAGT. Here the CDR3 reads CASSTGDIRDTEAFF. CDR3 DNA: TGTGCCAGCAGTACCGGGGACATACGCGACACTGAAGCTTTCTTT.

V and J are TRBV6-4 and TRBJ2-2, with 8 bases matching TRBD2. CDR1 and CDR2 (germline): MRHNA, SNTAGT. CDR3 size: 15 residues. V lost 8 bases and J lost 4; bases outside the gene matches: 9. CDR3 amino acids: CASALSGGRTGELFF. CDR3 bases: TGTGCCAGCGCCCTCAGCGGGGGACGCACCGGGGAGCTGTTTTTT.

The chain carries TRBV7-8 and TRBJ2-7; 15 nucleotides align to TRBD2. V lost 2 bases and J lost 4; bases outside the gene matches: 9. Looked up from germline, CDR1 is SGHVS and CDR2 is FQNEAQ. This CDR3 is built from 18 residues. The CDR3 DNA reads as TGTGCCAGCAGCTTATTCGGACTAGCGGGAGGGCCGGGATACGAGCAGTACTTC. This encodes CASSLFGLAGGPGYEQYF. Supplemented by reference TRBV7-8 and TRBJ2-7, the full variable domain reads GAGVSQSPRYKVAKRGQDVALRCDPISGHVSLFWYQQALGQGPEFLTYFQNEAQLDKSGLPSDRFFAERPEGSVSTLKIQRTQQEDSAVYLCASSLFGLAGGPGYEQYFGPGTRLTVT.

This chain uses TRBV29-1 with TRBJ1-2; D possibly corresponds to TRBD1 (5 bases). The CDR3 covers 12 residues. Per the germline V gene, CDR1 is SQVTM and CDR2 is ANQGSEA. V was cut by 6 bases and J by 2 bases, with 10 bases left in between. In nucleotides, the CDR3 is TGCAGCGTGGAACAGGCGAACTATGGCTACACCTTC. It codes for CSVEQANYGYTF. The variable domain in full, with the rest retrieved from reference TRBV29-1 and TRBJ1-2, is SAVISQKPSRDICQRGTSLTIQCQVDSQVTMMFWYRQQPGQSLTLIATANQGSEATYESGFVIDKFPISRPNLTFSTLTVSNMSPEDSSIYLCSVEQANYGYTFGSGTRLTVV.

V usage is TRBV7-3 and J usage is TRBJ2-7, with 7 bases fitting TRBD1. This CDR3 has 13 amino acids. J gave up 0 bases and V 5 bases, and 1 base lay outside the gene matches. The germline gives CDR1 SGHTA, CDR2 FQGTGA. CDR3 loop: CASSRDSSYEQYF. The DNA of the CDR3 is TGTGCCAGCAGCAGGGACAGCTCCTACGAGCAGTACTTC.

The J gene is TRBJ2-2, the V gene TRBV10-3; a possible D gene is TRBD1 (5 bases). Germline V lookup: CDR1 ENHRY, CDR2 SYGVKD. This CDR3 has 17 residues. V lost 6 bases and J lost 0, with 17 bases in between. The CDR3 region is CAIRGRSDGTNTGELFF. CDR3 DNA sequence: TGTGCCATCAGGGGGCGGTCCGATGGAACGAACACCGGGGAGCTGTTTTTT.

The V and J genes are TRBV6-6 and TRBJ2-3; D call uncertain. Germline V gene lookup returns CDR1 MNHNY and CDR2 SVGAGI (reference sequence). V lost 5 bases, J lost 2 bases, and 5 bases lay in between. The CDR3 consists of 12 residues. CDR3 protein: CASSLFTDTQYF. Written as DNA, the CDR3 is TGTGCCAGCAGTCTATTCACAGATACGCAGTATTTT.

V is TRBV25-1 and J is TRBJ2-5; 13 nucleotides agree with TRBD2. The CDR3 consists of 17 residues. The germline gives CDR1 MGHDK, CDR2 SYGVNS. J was trimmed by 1 base and V by 3 bases; bases with no gene match: 5. CDR3 amino acids: CASSDRGLAGLQETQYF. CDR3 nucleotide sequence: TGTGCCAGCAGTGACCGGGGACTAGCGGGGCTCCAAGAGACCCAGTACTTC. The entire variable domain, with the rest obtained from reference TRBV25-1 and TRBJ2-5, is as follows: EADIYQTPRYLVIGTGKKITLECSQTMGHDKMYWYQQDPGMELHLIHYSYGVNSTEKGDLSSESTVSRIRTEHFPLTLESARPSHTSQYLCASSDRGLAGLQETQYFGPGTRLLVL.

In its sample, this clone was seen a few times. This chain links TRBV7-9 with TRBJ1-5, with D unresolved. V was trimmed by 1 base and J by 0 bases, leaving 7 bases between them. From germline, CDR1 is SEHNR and CDR2 FQNEAQ (reference sequence). CDR3 length: 15 residues. The CDR3 is CASSLGVYSNQPQHF. CDR3 DNA: TGTGCCAGCAGCTTAGGAGTTTATAGCAATCAGCCCCAGCATTTT.

The V and J genes are TRBV5-5 and TRBJ1-2; possibly TRBD1 for D (6 bases). This CDR3 has 14 residues. V was pared by 4 bases and J by 1 base, with 11 bases between. Germline CDR1 reads SGHKS; CDR2 reads YYEKEE (reference sequence). In DNA form, the CDR3 reads TGTGCCAGCAGCCAATGGACAGTTAACTATGGCTACACCTTC. Its translation: CASSQWTVNYGYTF.

CDR3: CAIRLAGDNEQFF. CDR3 sequence (DNA): TGTGCCATCAGACTAGCGGGAGACAATGAGCAGTTCTTC. V gene TRBV10-3 combines with J gene TRBJ2-1; 11 bases align to TRBD2. J gave up 5 bases and V 6 bases, and 0 bases lay outside the gene matches. The germline V gene encodes CDR1 ENHRY and CDR2 SYGVKD. The CDR3 runs to 13 residues.

This clone occurred once. J is TRBJ1-2 and V is TRBV5-8, with 8 bases matching TRBD1. Losses at the gene ends were 4 bases for V and 8 bases for J; bases not matched to a gene: 7. This CDR3 has 13 amino acids. CDR1 is SGHTS and CDR2 is YDEGEE in the germline V gene. This CDR3 is CASSPDRVQGYTF. The DNA of the CDR3 is TGTGCCAGCAGCCCGGACAGGGTCCAGGGCTACACCTTC.

The chain combines TRBV25-1 with TRBJ1-2; D not resolved. Germline V gene sequence: CDR1 MGHDK, CDR2 SYGVNS. The CDR3 runs to 11 residues. The V end lost 6 bases, the J end lost 7 bases, and 9 bases lay between the germline ends. CDR3 amino acids: CASSSHFGYTF. As DNA, the CDR3 is TGTGCCAGCAGCTCTCACTTTGGCTACACCTTC.

The gene calls are TRBV28 and TRBJ2-5; TRBD2 matches 9 bases. The trim removed 5 bases at V and 4 bases at J, leaving 14 bases unmatched. This CDR3 has 17 residues. Germline V lookup: CDR1 MDHEN, CDR2 SYDVKM. For the CDR3, the DNA is TGTGCCAGCAGTCCCTTCCTGGCTAGCGGGATTGTAGAGACCCAGTACTTC. It encodes CASSPFLASGIVETQYF.

As regards this clone: One junction end does not reproduce the germline sequence, and a read error may be involved. The chain has TRBV7-7 and TRBJ2-2; TRBD2 matches at 7 bases. This CDR3 has 14 amino acids. The germline V gene has CDR1 SSHAT and CDR2 FNYEAQ (reference sequence). The CDR3 nucleotides are TGTGCTAGCAGCTTAATACGGGGGGCCGGGGAGCTGTTTTTT. As protein: CASSLIRGAGELFF. The entire variable domain, with the rest obtained from reference TRBV7-7 and TRBJ2-2, is as follows: GAGVSQSPRYKVTKRGQDVTLRCDPISSHATLYWYQQALGQGPEFLTYFNYEAQPDKSGLPSDRFSAERPEGSISTLTIQRTEQRDSAMYRCASSLIRGAGELFFGEGSRLTVL.

The chain couples TRBV11-2 to TRBJ2-7; the D gene is possibly TRBD1 (6 bases). Germline CDR1 is SGHAT and CDR2 is FQNNGV. This CDR3 comprises 16 residues. V lost 2 bases, J lost 0 bases, and 14 bases lay in between. Here the CDR3 DNA reads TGTGCCAGCAGCTTAAGTGGCAGGGGCGGCTCCTACGAGCAGTACTTC. Translating it yields CASSLSGRGGSYEQYF. Full variable domain (rest looked up from reference TRBV11-2 and TRBJ2-7): EAGVAQSPRYKIIEKRQSVAFWCNPISGHATLYWYQQILGQGPKLLIQFQNNGVVDDSQLPKDRFSAERLKGVDSTLKIQPAKLEDSAVYLCASSLSGRGGSYEQYFGPGTRLTVT.

This chain connects TRBV5-1 to TRBJ2-3; no firm D call. Trimming pared 4 bases from V and 2 bases from J, leaving 8 bases between. Per germline, CDR1 SGHRS and CDR2 YFSETQ. This CDR3 comprises 13 residues. CDR3 loop: CASSRRDTDTQYF. The CDR3 DNA is TGCGCCAGCAGCCGTCGCGACACAGATACGCAGTATTTT.